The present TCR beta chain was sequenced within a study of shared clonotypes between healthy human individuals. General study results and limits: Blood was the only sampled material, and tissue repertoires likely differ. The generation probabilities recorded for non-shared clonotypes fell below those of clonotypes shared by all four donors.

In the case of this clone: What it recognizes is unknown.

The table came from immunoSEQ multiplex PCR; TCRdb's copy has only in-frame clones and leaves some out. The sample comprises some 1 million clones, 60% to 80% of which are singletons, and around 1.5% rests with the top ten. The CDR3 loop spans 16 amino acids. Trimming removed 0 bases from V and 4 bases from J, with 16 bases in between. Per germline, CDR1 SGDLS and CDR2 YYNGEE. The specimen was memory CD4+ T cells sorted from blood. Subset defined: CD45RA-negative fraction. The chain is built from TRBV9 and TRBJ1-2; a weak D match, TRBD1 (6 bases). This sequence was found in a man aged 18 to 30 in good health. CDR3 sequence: CASSVDAGASSYGYTF. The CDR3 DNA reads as TGTGCCAGCAGCGTAGATGCGGGGGCTAGCAGCTATGGCTACACCTTC.